This T cell receptor beta chain was obtained from a study of CXCR3-negative and CXCR3-positive naive CD8 T cells. Points from the study as a whole: The TRBV-TRBJ usage of naive CXCR3-negative and CXCR3-positive cells was similar, but that of memory cells differed. Naive subsets had comparable surface CD5; TCR strength was inferred from TRB CDR3 properties. Much lower diversity was found in memory CD8+ cells, while both naive subsets had comparably high diversity.

Using triplicate sorts, 250,000 to 350,000 cells were collected each time from every CD8+ T cell subset. In the case of this clonotype: The antigen remains unidentified.

CDR3 length: 15 residues. The germline V gene has CDR1 LNHNV and CDR2 YYDKDF (reference sequence). The libraries of TRB cDNA were prepared using 5' RACE with UMI labels. TCRdb reprocessed the 5' RACE reads and stores each CDR3 protein as one record, lacking DNA. This sample's table has around 48,000 distinct CDR3 sequences. The rearrangement uses TRBV15 and TRBJ2-7; absent DNA, TCRdb's TRBD1 call cannot be checked. The sample taken for sequencing was memory CD8+ T cells from blood. The TCR comes from a human donor in good health. Some clones in this sample may be carry-over from other donors' samples. The CDR3 reads CATSREPGQGDEQYF.